The 3 T cell receptor beta chains below all came from one sample that was sequenced in a study of blood T cell repertoires in COVID-19. Assay: immunoSEQ multiplex PCR; the TCRdb copy retains only in-frame clones and omits some. The table lists under 150,000 clones, 85% of them singletons, with about 11% in the top ten. The material sequenced was peripheral blood. Source of these receptors: a man aged 80 or over with acute or convalescent COVID-19.

The chain couples TRBV27 to TRBJ2-7; D perhaps matches TRBD1 (6 bases). Deletions cut 6 bases from V and 0 bases from J, with 15 bases between. The germline CDR1 and CDR2 sequences are MNHEY and SMNVEV (reference sequence). The CDR3 has 15 residues. The CDR3 loop reads CASRTGTKSSYEQYF. The CDR3 DNA reads as TGTGCCAGCAGGACCGGGACAAAGAGCTCCTACGAGCAGTACTTC.

This clone was seen once. The rearrangement links TRBV19 to TRBJ1-1, with 8 bases matching TRBD1. The CDR3 extends over 15 amino acids. CDR1 and CDR2 (germline): LNHDA, SQIVND (reference sequence). V was clipped by 3 bases and J by 4 bases; unmatched bases: 7. In DNA, the CDR3 is TGTGCCAGTAGTATGCAGGGGGCCCCGGGCACTGAAGCTTTCTTT. Its translation is CASSMQGAPGTEAFF.

V usage is TRBV12-3 or TRBV12-4 and J usage is TRBJ1-2; 8 bases fit TRBD1. V lost 5 bases, J lost 7 bases, and 3 bases stayed unmatched. This CDR3 comprises 12 residues. The CDR3 DNA follows: TGTGCCAGCAGTCGACAGGGGCCTGGCTACACCTTC. Amino acid sequence: CASSRQGPGYTF.